Listed here are 5 T cell receptor beta chains from one sample, sequenced in a study of shared clonotypes between healthy human individuals. TCRdb's copy holds only in-frame clones and misses some; the assay was immunoSEQ multiplex PCR. The sample includes roughly 2.2 million clones, roughly 92% of them seen just once. The material sequenced was naive CD4+ T cells from PBMCs. The subset was: CD45RA+ positively selected. The origin of the receptors is a man between 18 and 29 years old in good health. Some clones in this sample may be carry-over from other donors' samples.

The chain recombines TRBV14 with TRBJ2-7, with a possible D match to TRBD2 (5 bases). Trimming removed 4 bases at V and 3 bases at J, with 7 bases between. CDR1 is SGHDN, CDR2 FVKESK, per germline. There are 12 residues in the CDR3. Here the CDR3 reads CASSPDFYEQYF. CDR3 coding DNA: TGTGCCAGCAGCCCGGACTTCTACGAGCAGTACTTC.

The chain couples TRBV11-2 to TRBJ2-1; TRBD2 agrees at 13 bases. The germline V gene has CDR1 SGHAT and CDR2 FQNNGV. The CDR3 is 17 amino acids. Trimming removed 5 bases from V and 3 bases from J; junction bases left unmatched: 7. CDR3 DNA sequence: TGTGCCAGCAGCCAACCAAGGACTAGCGGGAGCTACAATGAGCAGTTCTTC. This sequence encodes CASSQPRTSGSYNEQFF.

The chain joins TRBV28 to TRBJ1-6; possible D gene TRBD1, 6 bases. Germline loops: CDR1 MDHEN, CDR2 SYDVKM. The V gene lost 6 bases and the J gene lost 5 bases, with 14 bases spanning the gap. CDR3 length: 15 residues. In DNA form, the CDR3 reads TGTGCCAGCAGGCCCCCGACAGGAAATAATTCACCCCTCCACTTT. It is translated as CASRPPTGNNSPLHF.

Comments on this clone: At the DNA level, this CDR3 is encoded by other sequences in the same sample as well. The chain uses TRBV2 and TRBJ2-5, with D hard to call. V lost 4 bases and J lost 3, with 3 bases in between. This CDR3 is built from 11 residues. The germline V gene has CDR1 SNHLY and CDR2 FYNNEI. CDR3 sequence (DNA): TGTGCCAGCAGTGTGAAAGAGACCCAGTACTTC. It codes for CASSVKETQYF.

The chain uses TRBV5-1 and TRBJ2-3; D possibly corresponds to TRBD2 (5 bases). This CDR3 comprises 15 residues. Germline CDR1 and CDR2: SGHRS and YFSETQ. Trimming removed 1 base from V and 1 base from J, with 10 bases in between. The CDR3 here is CASSLQLAGTDTQYF. The CDR3 bases are TGCGCCAGCAGCTTGCAGCTAGCAGGCACAGATACGCAGTATTTT.